This T cell receptor beta chain appears in the sequencing data of a study of low-dose radiotherapy and immunotherapy resistance in tumors. Study details: Administration of intravenous cyclophosphamide at 200 mg/m2 took place every two weeks, one day before radiation and immunotherapy.

The germline V gene has CDR1 MDHEN and CDR2 SYDVKM. The CDR3 length is 18 residues. J lost 7 bases, V lost 3 bases, and 16 bases had no gene match. Time point of the sample: before trial treatment. Donors were administered nivolumab, ipilimumab, aspirin and low-dose cyclophosphamide, together with low-dose radiotherapy. First-strand cDNA used TRAV- and TRBV-specific primers, covering alpha and beta chains. For amplifying TCRs, the PCR ran for roughly 20 cycles with Phusion, which was used together with a constant-region primer and the adapter on the V primers. TCRdb re-analysed the reads in MiXCR, keeping a single row per CDR3 protein. The table lists under 90,000 distinct CDR3 sequences, roughly a sixth of them singletons, with 2.5% to 3% in the top ten.

This sequence joins TRBV28 and TRBJ2-2, with 8 bases identical to TRBD2. The receptor was derived from a male donor with prostate cancer. The sample was PBMCs, taken before treatment. The CDR3 loop reads CASSFSYTTSGTNGELFF. CDR3 sequence (DNA): TGTGCCAGCAGTTTCTCCTACACTACTAGCGGAACAAACGGGGAGCTGTTTTTT.